The rows below give T cell receptor beta chains drawn from one sample of a study of blood T cell repertoires in COVID-19. The table came from immunoSEQ multiplex PCR; TCRdb's copy has only in-frame clones and leaves some out. The sample lists about 80,000 clones, about 80% occurring once. The sequencing input was peripheral blood. These receptors came from a man older than 75 with acute or convalescent COVID-19. Both conserved end residues are part of each CDR3. The order of the fields is V gene, CDR3 protein.

TRBV18 CASSPDRVPGNTIYF
TRBV3-1/TRBV3-2 CASSQADRGGTEAFF
TRBV19 CASSIVAGGSNQPQHF
TRBV18 CASSPESNSNQPQHF
TRBV18 CASSSSPGGETNYGYTF
TRBV7-9 CASSRLAGAKYNEQFF
TRBV3-1/TRBV3-2 CASSPRQGVYGYTF
TRBV7-8 CASSLGPPTSGVYEQYF
TRBV6-5 CASSYSRDREFGYTF
TRBV3-1/TRBV3-2 CASSQTKDRGNSPLHF
TRBV3-1/TRBV3-2 CASSQQGWANEKLFF
TRBV18 CASSEQLTGTGGSYEQYF
TRBV5-1 CASSLGSGQGAHYGYTF
TRBV19 CASSFSDQETQYF
TRBV18 CASSLSREARATEAFF
TRBV6-1 CASSERGGPNYGYTF
TRBV4-2 CASSQGAGLAGYEQYF
TRBV5-4 CASSTLRALEAFF
TRBV27 CASHSTDRRNQPQHF
TRBV9 CASSVKSGVGATDTQYF
TRBV10-3 CAISGTSGTDTQYF
TRBV6-5 CASSRGLSSYNEQFF
TRBV7-2 CASSLRGQDYGYTF
TRBV11-2 CASSRQGAGYGYTF
TRBV5-1 CASSLLAGGSYNEQFF
TRBV28 CASTSGVAEAFF
TRBV5-6 CASSAQGAHWGNTIYF
TRBV5-8 CASCLWVAVTGELFF
TRBV2 CASRGGQGANDTEAFF
TRBV21-1 CASSKAGGEDTEAFF
TRBV7-2 CASSLSSGGYYEQYF
TRBV28 CASILGGASTEAFF
TRBV4-2 CASSQDYRGLNEQYF
TRBV19 CASSPTGDQPQHF
TRBV5-1 CASSSGQLNTEAFF
TRBV16 CASSRRGSGGNNEQFF
TRBV6-6 CASVGGGYEQYF
TRBV10-2 CASGGTGGLFATNEKLFF
TRBV7-2 CASSSQARGGSGANVLTF
TRBV7-9 CASSLARVHRGVNTEAFF
TRBV7-8 CASSLESEGSYEQYF
TRBV25-1 CALLTRRAGGNGYGYTF
TRBV2 CASTSTGETRTGGYTF
TRBV9 CASSVRGVSEAFF
TRBV3-1/TRBV3-2 CASSDPLRGRGNTEAFF
TRBV5-4 CASSADRGRYEQYF
TRBV5-1 CASSSGAGLGFLETQYF
TRBV11-2 CASSLAGYEQYF
TRBV5-1 CASRRGVDYRGRDYGYTF
TRBV5-1 CASSVSGLGAGTEAFF
TRBV2 CASRDDRSGGNQPQHF
TRBV19 CASSTFDRGNGYTF
TRBV19 CASSIESARGEAFF
TRBV19 CASSTPDRGWYTEAFF
TRBV18 CASSKGSRDTGELFF
TRBV7-9 CASSTQGSSYNSPLHF
TRBV12-3/TRBV12-4 CASSLDRATEAFF
TRBV6-1 CASSEGTGSLYTF
TRBV2 CASSTGTANTEAFF
TRBV12-3/TRBV12-4 CASRASGAETQYF